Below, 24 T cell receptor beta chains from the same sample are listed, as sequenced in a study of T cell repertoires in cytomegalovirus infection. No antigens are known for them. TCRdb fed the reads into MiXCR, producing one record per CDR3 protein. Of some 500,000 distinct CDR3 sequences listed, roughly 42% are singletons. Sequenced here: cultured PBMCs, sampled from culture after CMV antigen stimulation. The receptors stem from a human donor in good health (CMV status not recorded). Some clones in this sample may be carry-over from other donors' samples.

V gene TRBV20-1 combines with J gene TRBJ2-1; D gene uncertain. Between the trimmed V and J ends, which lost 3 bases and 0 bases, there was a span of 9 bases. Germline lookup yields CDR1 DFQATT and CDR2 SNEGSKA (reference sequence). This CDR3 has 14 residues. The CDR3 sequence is CSARSWGSYNEQFF. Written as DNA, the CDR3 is TGCAGTGCTAGGAGCTGGGGCTCCTACAATGAGCAGTTCTTC.

CDR3 sequence: CASSITRDYGYTF. The CDR3 DNA reads TGTGCCAGTAGTATAACGCGTGACTATGGCTACACCTTC. The chain is built from TRBV19 and TRBJ1-2, with D hard to call. Germline lookup yields CDR1 LNHDA and CDR2 SQIVND (reference sequence). This CDR3 contains 13 residues. Trimming took 2 bases from V and 3 from J, leaving 7 bases between them.

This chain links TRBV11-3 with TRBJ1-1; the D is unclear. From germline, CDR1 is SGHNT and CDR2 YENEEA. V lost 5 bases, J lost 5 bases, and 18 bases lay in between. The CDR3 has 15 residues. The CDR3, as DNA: TGTGCCAGCAGCCCCCCTTTGAGGGTCCGAACTGAAGCTTTCTTT. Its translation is CASSPPLRVRTEAFF. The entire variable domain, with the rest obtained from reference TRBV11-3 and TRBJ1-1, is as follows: EAGVVQSPRYKIIEKKQPVAFWCNPISGHNTLYWYLQNLGQGPELLIRYENEEAVDDSQLPKDRFSAERLKGVDSTLKIQPAELGDSAVYLCASSPPLRVRTEAFFGQGTRLTVV.

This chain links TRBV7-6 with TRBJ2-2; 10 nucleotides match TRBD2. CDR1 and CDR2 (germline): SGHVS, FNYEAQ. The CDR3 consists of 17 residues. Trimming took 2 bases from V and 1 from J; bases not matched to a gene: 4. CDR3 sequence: CASSLKAGGLNTGELFF. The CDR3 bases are TGTGCCAGCAGCTTAAAAGCGGGAGGGCTGAACACCGGGGAGCTGTTTTTT. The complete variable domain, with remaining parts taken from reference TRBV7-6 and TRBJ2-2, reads GAGVSQSPRYKVTKRGQDVALRCDPISGHVSLYWYRQALGQGPEFLTYFNYEAQQDKSGLPNDRFSAERPEGSISTLTIQRTEQRDSAMYRCASSLKAGGLNTGELFFGEGSRLTVL.

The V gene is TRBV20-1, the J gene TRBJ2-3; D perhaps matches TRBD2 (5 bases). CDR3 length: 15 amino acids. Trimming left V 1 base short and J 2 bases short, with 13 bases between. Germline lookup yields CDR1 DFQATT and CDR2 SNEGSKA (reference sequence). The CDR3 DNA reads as TGCAGTGCTAGAGTGGCTAGCCGGAACACAGATACGCAGTATTTT. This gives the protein CSARVASRNTDTQYF.

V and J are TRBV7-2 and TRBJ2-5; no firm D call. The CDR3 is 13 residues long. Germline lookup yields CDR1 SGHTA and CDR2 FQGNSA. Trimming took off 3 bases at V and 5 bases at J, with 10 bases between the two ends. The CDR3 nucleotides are TGTGCCAGCAGCTTGGGCAGTATCGAGACCCAGTACTTC. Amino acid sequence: CASSLGSIETQYF.

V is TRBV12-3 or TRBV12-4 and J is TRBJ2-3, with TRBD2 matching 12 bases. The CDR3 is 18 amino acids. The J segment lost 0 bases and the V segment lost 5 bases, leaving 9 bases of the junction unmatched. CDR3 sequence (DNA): TGTGCCAGCAGTGTTTGGCTAGCGGGGGGGACTAGCACAGATACGCAGTATTTT. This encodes CASSVWLAGGTSTDTQYF.

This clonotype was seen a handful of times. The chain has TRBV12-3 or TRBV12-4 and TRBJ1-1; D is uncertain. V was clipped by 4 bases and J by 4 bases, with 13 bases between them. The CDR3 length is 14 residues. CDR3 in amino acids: CASSSSNAVTEAFF. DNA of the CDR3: TGTGCCAGCAGTTCCTCCAATGCAGTCACTGAAGCTTTCTTT.

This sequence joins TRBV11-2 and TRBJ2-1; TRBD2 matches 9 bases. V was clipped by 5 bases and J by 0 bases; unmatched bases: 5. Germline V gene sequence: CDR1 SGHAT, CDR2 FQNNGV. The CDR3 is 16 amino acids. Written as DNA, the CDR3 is TGTGCCAGCAGCCTCCTAGCGGGGATCTCCTACAATGAGCAGTTCTTC. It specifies CASSLLAGISYNEQFF.

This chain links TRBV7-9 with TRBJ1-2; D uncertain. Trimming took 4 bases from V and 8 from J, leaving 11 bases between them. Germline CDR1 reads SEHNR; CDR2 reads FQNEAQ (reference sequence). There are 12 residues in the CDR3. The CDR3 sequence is CASSSSLWGYTF. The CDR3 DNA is TGTGCCAGCAGCTCTTCGTTATGGGGCTACACCTTC.

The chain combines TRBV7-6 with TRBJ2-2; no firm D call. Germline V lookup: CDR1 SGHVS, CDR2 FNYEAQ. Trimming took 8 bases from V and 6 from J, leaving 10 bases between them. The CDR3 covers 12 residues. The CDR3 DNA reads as TGTGCCAGCCGTGGTGCGTCCGGGGAGCTGTTTTTT. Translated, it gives CASRGASGELFF.

This CDR3 is CASTGGDLLYQPQHF. CDR3 sequence (DNA): TGTGCCAGTACCGGGGGAGACCTTCTATATCAGCCCCAGCATTTT. The chain uses TRBV19 and TRBJ1-5; D perhaps matches TRBD1 (5 bases). V lost 7 bases, J lost 5 bases, and 18 bases lay in between. CDR3 length equals 15 residues. CDR1 is LNHDA and CDR2 is SQIVND in the germline V gene (reference sequence).

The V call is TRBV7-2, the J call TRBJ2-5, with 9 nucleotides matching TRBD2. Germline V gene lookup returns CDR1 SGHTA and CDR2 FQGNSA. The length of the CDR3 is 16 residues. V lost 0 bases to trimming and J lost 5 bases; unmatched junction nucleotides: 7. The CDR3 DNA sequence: TGTGCCAGCAGCTTAGCGGTGGCGGGGGGGACGGAGACCCAGTACTTC. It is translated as CASSLAVAGGTETQYF.

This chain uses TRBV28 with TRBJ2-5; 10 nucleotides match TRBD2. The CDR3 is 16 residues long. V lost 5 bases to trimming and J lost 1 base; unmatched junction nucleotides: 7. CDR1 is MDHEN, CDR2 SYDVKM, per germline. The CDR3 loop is CASSQRAGGLQETQYF. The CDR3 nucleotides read TGTGCCAGCAGTCAGAGAGCGGGGGGGCTCCAAGAGACCCAGTACTTC.

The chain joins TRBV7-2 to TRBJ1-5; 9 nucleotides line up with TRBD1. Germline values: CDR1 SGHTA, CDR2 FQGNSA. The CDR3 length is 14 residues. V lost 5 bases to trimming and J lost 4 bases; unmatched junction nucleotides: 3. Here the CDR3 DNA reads TGTGCCAGCAGCACAGGGGGCTTAAATCAGCCCCAGCATTTT. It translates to CASSTGGLNQPQHF.

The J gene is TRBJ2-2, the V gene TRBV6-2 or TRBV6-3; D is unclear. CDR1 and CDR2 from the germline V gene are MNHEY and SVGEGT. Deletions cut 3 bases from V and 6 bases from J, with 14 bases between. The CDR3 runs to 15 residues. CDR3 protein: CASSYPGLESGELFF. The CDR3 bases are TGTGCCAGCAGTTATCCGGGCCTAGAATCCGGGGAGCTGTTTTTT.

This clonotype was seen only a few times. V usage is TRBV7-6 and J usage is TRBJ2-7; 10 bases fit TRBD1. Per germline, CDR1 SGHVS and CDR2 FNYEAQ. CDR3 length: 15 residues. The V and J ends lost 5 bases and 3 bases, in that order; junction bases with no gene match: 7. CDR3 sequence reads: CASSRTTGGNYEQYF. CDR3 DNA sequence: TGTGCCAGCAGCCGAACGACAGGGGGCAACTACGAGCAGTACTTC. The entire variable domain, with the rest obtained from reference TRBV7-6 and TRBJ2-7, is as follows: GAGVSQSPRYKVTKRGQDVALRCDPISGHVSLYWYRQALGQGPEFLTYFNYEAQQDKSGLPNDRFSAERPEGSISTLTIQRTEQRDSAMYRCASSRTTGGNYEQYFGPGTRLTVT.

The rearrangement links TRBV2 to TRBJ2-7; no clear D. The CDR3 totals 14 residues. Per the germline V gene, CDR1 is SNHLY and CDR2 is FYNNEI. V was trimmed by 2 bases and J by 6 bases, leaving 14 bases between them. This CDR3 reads CASSESWWALEQYF. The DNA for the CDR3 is TGTGCCAGCAGTGAAAGCTGGTGGGCGCTCGAGCAGTACTTC.

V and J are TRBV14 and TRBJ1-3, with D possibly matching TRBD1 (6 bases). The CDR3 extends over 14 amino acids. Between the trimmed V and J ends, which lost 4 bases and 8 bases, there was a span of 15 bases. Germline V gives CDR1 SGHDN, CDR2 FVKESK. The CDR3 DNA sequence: TGTGCCAGCAGCCCGGGGGCTTTTCGAGACACCATATATTTT. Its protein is CASSPGAFRDTIYF. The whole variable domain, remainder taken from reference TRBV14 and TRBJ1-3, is EAGVTQFPSHSVIEKGQTVTLRCDPISGHDNLYWYRRVMGKEIKFLLHFVKESKQDESGMPNNRFLAERTGGTYSTLKVQPAELEDSGVYFCASSPGAFRDTIYFGEGSWLTVV.

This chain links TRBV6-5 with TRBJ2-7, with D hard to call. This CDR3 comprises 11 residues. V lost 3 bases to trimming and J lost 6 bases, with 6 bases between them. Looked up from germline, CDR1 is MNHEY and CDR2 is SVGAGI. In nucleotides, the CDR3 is TGTGCCAGCAGTTATGGTTTCGAGCAGTACTTC. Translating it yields CASSYGFEQYF.

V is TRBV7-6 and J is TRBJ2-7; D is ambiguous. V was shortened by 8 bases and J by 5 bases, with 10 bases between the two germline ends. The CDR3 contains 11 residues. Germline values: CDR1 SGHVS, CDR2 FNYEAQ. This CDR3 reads CASGPVDEQYF. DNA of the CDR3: TGTGCCAGCGGCCCGGTGGACGAGCAGTACTTC.

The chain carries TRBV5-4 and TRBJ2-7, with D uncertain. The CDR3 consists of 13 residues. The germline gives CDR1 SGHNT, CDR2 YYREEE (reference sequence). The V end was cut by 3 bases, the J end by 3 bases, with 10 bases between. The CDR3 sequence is CASSSRLDYEQYF. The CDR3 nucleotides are TGTGCCAGCAGCTCGCGCCTGGACTACGAGCAGTACTTC.

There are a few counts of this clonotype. CDR3 nucleotides: TGTGCCAGCAGCCTACCCACAGGGGGCTCAGATACGCAGTATTTT. Protein: CASSLPTGGSDTQYF. The chain is built from TRBV7-2 and TRBJ2-3, with TRBD1 matching over 9 bases. The CDR3 has 15 residues. The germline CDR1 and CDR2 sequences are SGHTA and FQGNSA. V shed 5 bases, J shed 4 bases, and the junction held 7 bases outside the gene matches.

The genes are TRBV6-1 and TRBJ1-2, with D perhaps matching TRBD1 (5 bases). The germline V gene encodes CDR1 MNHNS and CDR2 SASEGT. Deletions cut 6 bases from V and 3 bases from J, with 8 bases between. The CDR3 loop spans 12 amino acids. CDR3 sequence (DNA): TGTGCCAGCAGGGACAACGACTATGGCTACACCTTC. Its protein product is CASRDNDYGYTF.